This T cell receptor (beta chain) was recovered during a study of blood T cell repertoires in COVID-19 (dated by TCRdb to 2019 to 2021). About the investigation overall: Samples covering the acute and convalescent phases of COVID-19 were provided by collaborators in the United States, Italy and Spain. The prospective study material was composed of cDNA or gDNA derived from T cells, B-cell-depleted T cells, or PBMCs. Subjects who had been exposed to COVID-19, were actively infected with it, or had recovered from it provided the deeply sampled blood TCRbeta repertoires that made up the dataset. The repertoires were released in a freely available public database intended as a resource for research on the immune response to SARS-CoV-2. Samples were obtained from the ongoing ImmuneRACE study (first 160 participants) and from roughly 1,300 subjects provided by 6 global collaborators. Nearly every sample came with metadata listing a de-identified subject ID, COVID-19 status, age in years and sex. Where HLA class I and class II types were available, the types were taken from metadata supplied by the sample provider, not from assay-based typing.

Remarks on this clone: The clone's antigen remains unknown. The input lacks base qualities; no much larger clone sits a single base away.

The immunoSEQ Assay, a bias-controlled multiplex PCR, was used to amplify TCRbeta CDR3 regions from genomic DNA. The original methods were these. Within the assay, amplification of reference gene primers was used to estimate how many nucleated cells each sample contained. Sequence reads were collapsed and filtered to measure the absolute abundance of every unique TCRbeta CDR3 rearrangement. Productive Simpson clonality was computed per sample as the square root of Simpson's diversity index over productive rearrangements. TCRdb limited this immuneACCESS table to in-frame rearrangements with V and J called. A share of clones is missing; checked studies link under half to unresolved V genes, and the rest is unexplained. Clone size and the V and J calls come from that table; the DNA yielded D and trimming. The sample yields approximately 28,000 clones; over 75% were counted once. The ten largest clones capture 16% of the sample.

Collaborating institutions collected whole blood in K2EDTA tubes following their own protocols. For TCRbeta analysis, collaborators shipped samples in one of three forms: frozen whole blood, isolated PBMCs, or DNA extracted from either of those sample types. General findings and caveats noted by the study authors: The amount of clinical and demographic metadata varied by source and participant and was provided uncurated.

V loses 7 bases at its end and J loses 6 bases; junction bases beyond the gene matches: 11. Reading the germline V gene gives CDR1 MDHEN and CDR2 SYDVKM. Spanning cysteine to phenylalanine, the CDR3 consists of 15 amino acids. Only the CDR3 part of the read is kept: 45 bases, read in frame from the first base. Source material: peripheral blood. Rearrangement joined TRBV28 to TRBJ1-1; 10 bases in the middle match TRBD1. This clonotype originated in a woman aged 55-70 years with acute or convalescent COVID-19. This receptor has the CDR3 CASTGQGVGRPEAFF. The sequence in DNA is TGTGCCAGCACTGGACAGGGGGTGGGGAGGCCTGAAGCTTTCTTT. The reference TRBV28 and TRBJ1-1 proteins fill in what lies around the CDR3, so the full variable domain reads DVKVTQSSRYLVKRTGEKVFLECVQDMDHENMFWYRQDPGLGLRLIYFSYDVKMKEKGDIPEGYSVSREKKERFSLILESASTNQTSMYLCASTGQGVGRPEAFFGQGTRLTVV.